Listed below are T cell receptor beta chains from one sample, sequenced in a study of blood T cell repertoires in COVID-19. The data were produced by immunoSEQ multiplex PCR, yet TCRdb's version contains in-frame clones alone and is incomplete. The table lists 250,000 or so clones, approximately 90% of them singletons. Sequencing was performed on PBMCs or T cells enriched from blood (not recorded which). All receptors come from a woman between 40 and 50 years old with acute COVID-19. CDR3s include the opening cysteine and the closing phenylalanine or tryptophan.

V	CDR3
TRBV6-1	CASSEGEIEKLFF
TRBV6-1	CASSEQGEVTEAFF
TRBV11-2	CASSLTGGSPLHF
TRBV2	CASSEVLEWDTGELFF
TRBV6-2/TRBV6-3	CASSNPQGGIGYTF
TRBV27	CASALLYRGPKFEAFF
TRBV5-1	CASSLGGGSTDTQYF
TRBV4-3	CASSQDRARATFF
TRBV27	CASSSGTGSRPTQYF
TRBV25-1	CASRTGVNEKLFF
TRBV11-3	CASSSRREANTDTQYF
TRBV9	CASSVGAGHYGYTF
TRBV5-1	CASSETLYYGYTF
TRBV9	CASSVGWSETYEQYF
TRBV5-4	CASSPRTVMEGGYTF
TRBV24-1	CATSDTKGAGELFF
TRBV18	CASSPTSGGGSTDTQYF
TRBV9	CASSEGHRGMTEQYF
TRBV11-2	CASSLGLINYGYTF
TRBV7-8	CASSPTVYEQYF
TRBV7-9	CASSLGLAAYNEQFF
TRBV2	CASSEGTSSTDTQYF
TRBV27	CASSRWVLDQPQHF
TRBV19	CASRAGNEQFF
TRBV21-1	CASSSRETQYF
TRBV25-1	CASRTRYTGELFF
TRBV6-4	CASRPDGGAREQFF
TRBV6-2/TRBV6-3	CASSLRRLAGDPVYNEQFF
TRBV19	CASSIRGINEKLFF
TRBV3-1/TRBV3-2	CASSPFSGGLRDTQYF
TRBV5-1	CASSLSDNEQFF
TRBV11-3	CASSLGGLAVYNEQFF
TRBV18	CASSPSGGLTSTDTQYF
TRBV29-1	CSELGQDSSTDTQYF
TRBV5-1	CASSLVGQQHNEQFF
TRBV4-2	CASSQEVRVSGNTIYF
TRBV6-2/TRBV6-3	CASSYSPGGYTEAFF
TRBV5-1	CASSRSPPNTGELFF
TRBV24-1	CATTNRGQEQPQHF
TRBV5-1	CASSFGRGYEQYF
TRBV7-2	CASSPGWGVNGYTF
TRBV5-1	CASSTGSRSGNTIYF
TRBV4-3	CASSQDSPDRGSSSYNEQFF
TRBV30	CAWSVGLALDTQYF
TRBV7-2	CASSLDRFGYTF
TRBV12-3/TRBV12-4	CASSQEGEQFF
TRBV18	CASSPKRGAGEQFF
TRBV7-9	CASSEVGRSSTDTQYF
TRBV9	CASSPSGGRNTYSGNTIYF
TRBV5-1	CASSLAPGGGEKLFF
TRBV18	CASSPTDSRNTEAFF
TRBV7-2	CASRPGDATNEKLFF
TRBV24-1	CATGGGSDTEAFF
TRBV6-5	CASHPTGSNTIYF
TRBV5-1	CASSRTSGSEQFF
TRBV19	CASSERDSSHIGYTF
TRBV4-3	CASSQAYRGALGVLTF
TRBV6-5	CASTPGQPYGYTF
TRBV7-2	CASRAPGSSYNEQFF